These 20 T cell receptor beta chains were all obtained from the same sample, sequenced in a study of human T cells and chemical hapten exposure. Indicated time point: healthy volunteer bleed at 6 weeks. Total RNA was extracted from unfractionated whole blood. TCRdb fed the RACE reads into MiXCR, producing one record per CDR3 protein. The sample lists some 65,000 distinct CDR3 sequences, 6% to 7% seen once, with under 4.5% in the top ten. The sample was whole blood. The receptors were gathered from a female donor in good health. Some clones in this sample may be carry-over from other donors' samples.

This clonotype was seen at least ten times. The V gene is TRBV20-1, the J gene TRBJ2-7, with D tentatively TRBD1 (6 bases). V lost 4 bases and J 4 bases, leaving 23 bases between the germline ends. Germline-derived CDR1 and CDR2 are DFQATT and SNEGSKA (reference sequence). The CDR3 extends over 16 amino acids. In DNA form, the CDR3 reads TGCAGTGCTAAGGGAGAACAGGGAATGCAGAAATACGAGCAGTACTTC. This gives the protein CSAKGEQGMQKYEQYF.

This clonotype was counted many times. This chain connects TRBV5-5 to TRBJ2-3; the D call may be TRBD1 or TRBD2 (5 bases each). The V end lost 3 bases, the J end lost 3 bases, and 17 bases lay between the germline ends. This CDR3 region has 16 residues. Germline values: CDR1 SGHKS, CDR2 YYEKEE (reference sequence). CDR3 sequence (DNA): TGTGCCAGCAGCTCTACTCCGGGACCGCCGACAGATACGCAGTATTTT. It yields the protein CASSSTPGPPTDTQYF.

The CDR3 reads CASSLYAGQGGYEQYF. CDR3 DNA: TGTGCCAGCAGTTTATATGCGGGACAGGGGGGCTACGAGCAGTACTTC. The chain couples TRBV28 to TRBJ2-7; TRBD1 aligns across 11 bases. CDR3 length: 16 amino acids. CDR1 is MDHEN, CDR2 SYDVKM, per germline. V dropped 1 base and J dropped 3; count of bases not matched to a gene: 5.

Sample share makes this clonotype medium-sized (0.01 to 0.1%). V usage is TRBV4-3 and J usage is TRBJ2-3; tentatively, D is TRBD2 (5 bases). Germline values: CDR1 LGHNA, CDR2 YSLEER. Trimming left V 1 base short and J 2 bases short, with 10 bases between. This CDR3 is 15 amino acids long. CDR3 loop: CASSQVPGYTDTQYF. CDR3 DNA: TGCGCCAGCAGCCAAGTTCCGGGGTACACAGATACGCAGTATTTT.

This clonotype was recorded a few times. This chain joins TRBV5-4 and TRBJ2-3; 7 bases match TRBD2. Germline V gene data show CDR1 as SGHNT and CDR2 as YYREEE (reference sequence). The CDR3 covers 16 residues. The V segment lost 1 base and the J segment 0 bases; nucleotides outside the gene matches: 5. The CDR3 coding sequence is TGTGCCAGCAGCTTGTATCAAGCGGGAAGCACAGATACGCAGTATTTT. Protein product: CASSLYQAGSTDTQYF.

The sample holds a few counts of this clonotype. CDR3 sequence reads: CASSYQRLGGTDTQYF. The CDR3 region has the DNA TGTGCCAGCAGTTACCAAAGGCTCGGGGGCACAGATACGCAGTATTTT. V is TRBV6-5 and J is TRBJ2-3, with TRBD2 as a possible D gene (5 bases). CDR3 length equals 16 residues. The V and J ends lost 2 bases and 1 base respectively, with 13 bases between them. Germline CDR1 and CDR2: MNHEY and SVGAGI.

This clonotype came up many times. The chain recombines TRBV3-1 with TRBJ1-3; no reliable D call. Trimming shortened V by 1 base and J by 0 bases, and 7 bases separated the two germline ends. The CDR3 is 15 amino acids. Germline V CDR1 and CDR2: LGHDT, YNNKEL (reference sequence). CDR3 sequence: CASSQGLVSGNTIYF. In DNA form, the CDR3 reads TGTGCCAGCAGCCAAGGTTTGGTCTCTGGAAACACCATATATTTT.

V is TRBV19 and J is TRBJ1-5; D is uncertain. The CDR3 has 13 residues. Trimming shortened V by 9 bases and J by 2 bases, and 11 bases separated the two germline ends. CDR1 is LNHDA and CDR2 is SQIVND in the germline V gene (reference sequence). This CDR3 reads CASGRIGNQPQHF. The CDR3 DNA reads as TGTGCCAGCGGACGAATAGGCAATCAGCCCCAGCATTTT.

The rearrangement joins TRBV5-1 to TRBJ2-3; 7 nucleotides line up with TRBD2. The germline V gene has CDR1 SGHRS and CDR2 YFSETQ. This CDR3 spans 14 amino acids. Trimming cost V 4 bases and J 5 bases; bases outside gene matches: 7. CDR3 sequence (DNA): TGCGCCAGCAGCATGACTAGCCTGGAAGATACGCAGTATTTT. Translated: CASSMTSLEDTQYF.

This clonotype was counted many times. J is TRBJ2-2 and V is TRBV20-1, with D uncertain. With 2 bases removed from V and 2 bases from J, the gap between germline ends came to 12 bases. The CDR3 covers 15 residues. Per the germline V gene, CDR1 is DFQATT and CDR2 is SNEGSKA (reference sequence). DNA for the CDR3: TGCAGTGCTAGACATGGGCAGATTAACACCGGGGAGCTGTTTTTT. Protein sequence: CSARHGQINTGELFF.

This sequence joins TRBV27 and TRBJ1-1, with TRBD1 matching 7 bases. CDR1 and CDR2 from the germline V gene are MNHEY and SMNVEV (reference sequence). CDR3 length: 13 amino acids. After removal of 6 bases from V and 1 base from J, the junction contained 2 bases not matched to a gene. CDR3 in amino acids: CASRRQGNTEAFF. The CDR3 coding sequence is TGTGCCAGCAGGAGACAGGGGAACACTGAAGCTTTCTTT.

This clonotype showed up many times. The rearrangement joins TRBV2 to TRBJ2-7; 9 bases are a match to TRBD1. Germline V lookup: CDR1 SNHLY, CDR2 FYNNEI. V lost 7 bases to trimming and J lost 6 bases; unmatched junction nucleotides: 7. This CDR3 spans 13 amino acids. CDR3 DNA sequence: TGTGCCAGCACTCGGACAGGGGCGGGCGAGCAGTACTTC. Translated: CASTRTGAGEQYF.

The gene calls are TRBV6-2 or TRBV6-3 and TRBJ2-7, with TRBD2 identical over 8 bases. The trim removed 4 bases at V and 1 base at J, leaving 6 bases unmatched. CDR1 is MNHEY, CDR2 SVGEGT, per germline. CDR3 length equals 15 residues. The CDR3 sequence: CASSFGTRASYEQYF. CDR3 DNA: TGTGCCAGCAGTTTCGGGACTAGAGCGTCCTACGAGCAGTACTTC.

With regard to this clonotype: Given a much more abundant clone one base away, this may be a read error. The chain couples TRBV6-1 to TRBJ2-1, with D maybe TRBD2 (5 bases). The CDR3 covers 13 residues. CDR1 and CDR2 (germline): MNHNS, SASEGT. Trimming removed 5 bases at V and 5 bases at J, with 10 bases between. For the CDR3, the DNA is TGTGCCAGCAGTAAGTGGCGGGACAATGAGCAGTTCTTC. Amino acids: CASSKWRDNEQFF.

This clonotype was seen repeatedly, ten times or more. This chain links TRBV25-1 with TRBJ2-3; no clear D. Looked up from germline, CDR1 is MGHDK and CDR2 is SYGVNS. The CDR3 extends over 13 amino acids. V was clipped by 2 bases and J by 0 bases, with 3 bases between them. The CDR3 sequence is CASSEASTDTQYF. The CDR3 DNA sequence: TGTGCCAGCAGTGAAGCGAGCACAGATACGCAGTATTTT.

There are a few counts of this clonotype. The CDR3 region has the DNA TGTGCCACCAGCAGAGATCAACAAGGGTTCTCTGGAAACACCATATATTTT. It codes for CATSRDQQGFSGNTIYF. The chain combines TRBV15 with TRBJ1-3; no definite D call. Germline assignment: CDR1 LNHNV and CDR2 YYDKDF (reference sequence). CDR3 length equals 17 residues. Deletions cut 0 bases from V and 0 bases from J, with 12 bases between.

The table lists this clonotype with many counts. CDR3 residues: CSAKPGLGLIFGTDTQYF. The CDR3 nucleotides are TGCAGTGCTAAGCCGGGACTAGGATTAATTTTCGGCACAGATACGCAGTATTTT. The chain carries TRBV20-1 and TRBJ2-3; TRBD2 matches 8 bases. CDR1 is DFQATT and CDR2 is SNEGSKA in the germline V gene (reference sequence). V lost 4 bases to trimming and J lost 1 base; unmatched junction nucleotides: 16. This CDR3 is 18 amino acids long.

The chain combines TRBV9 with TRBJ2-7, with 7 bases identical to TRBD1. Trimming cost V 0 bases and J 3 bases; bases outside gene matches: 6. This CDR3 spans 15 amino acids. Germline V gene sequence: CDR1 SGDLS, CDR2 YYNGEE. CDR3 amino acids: CASSVGIGGRYEQYF. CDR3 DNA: TGTGCCAGCAGCGTAGGGATAGGGGGCCGCTACGAGCAGTACTTC.

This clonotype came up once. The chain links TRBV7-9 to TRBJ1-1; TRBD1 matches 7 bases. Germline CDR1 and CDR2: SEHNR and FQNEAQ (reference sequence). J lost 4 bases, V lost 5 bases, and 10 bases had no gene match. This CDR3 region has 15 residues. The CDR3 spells CASSPPTGAATEAFF. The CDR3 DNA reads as TGTGCCAGCAGCCCTCCCACAGGGGCAGCCACTGAAGCTTTCTTT.

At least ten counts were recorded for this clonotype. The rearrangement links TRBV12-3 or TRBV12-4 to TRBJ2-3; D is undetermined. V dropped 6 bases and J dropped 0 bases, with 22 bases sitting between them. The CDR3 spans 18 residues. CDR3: CASSAFILDPTSTDTQYF. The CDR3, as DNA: TGTGCCAGCAGCGCCTTTATATTGGACCCCACTAGCACAGATACGCAGTATTTT.